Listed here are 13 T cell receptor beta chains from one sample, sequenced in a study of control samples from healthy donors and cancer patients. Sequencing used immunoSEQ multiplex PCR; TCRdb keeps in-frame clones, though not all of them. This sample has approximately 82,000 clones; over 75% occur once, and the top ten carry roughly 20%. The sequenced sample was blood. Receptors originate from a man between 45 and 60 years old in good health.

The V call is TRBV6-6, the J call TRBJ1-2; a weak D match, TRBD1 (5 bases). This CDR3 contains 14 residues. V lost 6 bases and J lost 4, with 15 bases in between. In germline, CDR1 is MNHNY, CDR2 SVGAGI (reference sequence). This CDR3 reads CASSPAGQGYGYTF. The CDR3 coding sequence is TGTGCCAGCAGCCCAGCGGGGCAGGGCTATGGCTACACCTTC.

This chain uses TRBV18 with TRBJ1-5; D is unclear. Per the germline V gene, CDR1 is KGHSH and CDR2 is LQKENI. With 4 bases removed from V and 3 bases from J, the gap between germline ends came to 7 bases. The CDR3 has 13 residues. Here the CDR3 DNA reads TGTGCCAGCTCACAGGGATTCAATCAGCCCCAGCATTTT. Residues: CASSQGFNQPQHF.

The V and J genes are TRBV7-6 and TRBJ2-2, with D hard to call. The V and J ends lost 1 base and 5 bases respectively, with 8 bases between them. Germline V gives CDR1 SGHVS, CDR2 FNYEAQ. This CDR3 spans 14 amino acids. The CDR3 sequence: CASSLVVTTGELFF. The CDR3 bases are TGTGCCAGCAGCTTAGTAGTGACAACCGGGGAGCTGTTTTTT.

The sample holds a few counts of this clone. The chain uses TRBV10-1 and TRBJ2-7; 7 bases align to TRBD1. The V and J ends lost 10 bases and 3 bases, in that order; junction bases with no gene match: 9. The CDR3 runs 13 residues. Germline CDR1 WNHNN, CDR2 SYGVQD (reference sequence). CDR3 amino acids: CATSTGLGYEQYF. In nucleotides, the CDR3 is TGCGCCACCTCGACAGGGTTAGGCTACGAGCAGTACTTC.

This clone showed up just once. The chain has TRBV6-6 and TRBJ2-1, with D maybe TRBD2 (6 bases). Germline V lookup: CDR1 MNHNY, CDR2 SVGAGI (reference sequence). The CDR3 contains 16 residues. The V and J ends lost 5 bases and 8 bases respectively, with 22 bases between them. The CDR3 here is CASSGGTSLPSDEQFF. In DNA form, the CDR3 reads TGTGCCAGCAGTGGAGGGACTTCCCTCCCGTCCGATGAGCAGTTCTTC.

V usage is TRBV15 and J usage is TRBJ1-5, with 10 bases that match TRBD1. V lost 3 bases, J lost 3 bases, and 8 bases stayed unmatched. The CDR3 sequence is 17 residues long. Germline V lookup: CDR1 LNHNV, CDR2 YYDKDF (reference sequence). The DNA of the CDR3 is TGTGCCACCAGCAGGGAGACAGGGGGCGGTAACAATCAGCCCCAGCATTTT. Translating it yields CATSRETGGGNNQPQHF.

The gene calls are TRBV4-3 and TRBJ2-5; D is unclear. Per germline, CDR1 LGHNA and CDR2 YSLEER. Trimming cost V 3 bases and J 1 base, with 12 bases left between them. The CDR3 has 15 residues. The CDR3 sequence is CASSQILWAQETQYF. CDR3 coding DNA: TGCGCCAGCAGCCAGATCCTCTGGGCCCAAGAGACCCAGTACTTC.

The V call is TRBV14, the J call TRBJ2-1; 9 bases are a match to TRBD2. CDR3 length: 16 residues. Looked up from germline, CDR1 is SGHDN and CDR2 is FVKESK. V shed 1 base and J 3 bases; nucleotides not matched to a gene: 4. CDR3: CASSQGNSGSYNEQFF. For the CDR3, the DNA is TGTGCCAGCAGCCAAGGGAATAGCGGGAGCTACAATGAGCAGTTCTTC.

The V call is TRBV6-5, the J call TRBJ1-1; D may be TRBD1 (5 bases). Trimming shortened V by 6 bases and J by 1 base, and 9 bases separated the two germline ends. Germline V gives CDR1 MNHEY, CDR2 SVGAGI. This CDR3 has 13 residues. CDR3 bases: TGTGCCAGCAGGTTCGGGGGGAACACTGAAGCTTTCTTT. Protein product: CASRFGGNTEAFF.

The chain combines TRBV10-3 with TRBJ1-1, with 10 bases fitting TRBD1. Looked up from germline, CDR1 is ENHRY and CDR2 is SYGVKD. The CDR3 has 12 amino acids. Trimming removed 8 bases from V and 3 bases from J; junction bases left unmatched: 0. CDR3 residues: CAIGTGDTEAFF. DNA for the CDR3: TGTGCCATCGGGACAGGGGACACTGAAGCTTTCTTT.

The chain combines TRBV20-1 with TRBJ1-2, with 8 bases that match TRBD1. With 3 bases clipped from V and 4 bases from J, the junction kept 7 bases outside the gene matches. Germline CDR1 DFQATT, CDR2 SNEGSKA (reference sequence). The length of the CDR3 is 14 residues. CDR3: CSASDRGNPYGYTF. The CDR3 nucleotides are TGCAGTGCTAGTGACAGGGGCAATCCCTATGGCTACACCTTC.

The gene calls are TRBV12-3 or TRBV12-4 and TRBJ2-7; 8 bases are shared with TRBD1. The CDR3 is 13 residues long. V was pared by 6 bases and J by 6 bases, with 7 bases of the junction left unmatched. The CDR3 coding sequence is TGTGCCAGCAGCCGACGGACAGGGTTCGAGCAGTACTTC. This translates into CASSRRTGFEQYF.

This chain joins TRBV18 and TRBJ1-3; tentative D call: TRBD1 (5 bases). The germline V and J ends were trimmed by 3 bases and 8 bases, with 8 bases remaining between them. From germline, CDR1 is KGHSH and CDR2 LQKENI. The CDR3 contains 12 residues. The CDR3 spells CASSPGADTIYF. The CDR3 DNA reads TGTGCCAGCTCACCCGGGGCCGACACCATATATTTT. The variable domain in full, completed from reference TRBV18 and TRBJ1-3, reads NAGVMQNPRHLVRRRGQEARLRCSPMKGHSHVYWYRQLPEEGLKFMVYLQKENIIDESGMPKERFSAEFPKEGPSILRIQQVVRGDSAAYFCASSPGADTIYFGEGSWLTVV.